This TCR beta chain originates from a study of neurological immune-mediated disorders. Study findings and constraints: The absence of shared CDR3 amino acid sequences among expanded clones across subjects suggests private repertoires in all groups.

From germline, CDR1 is DFQATT and CDR2 SNEGSKA (reference sequence). V lost 4 bases and J 2 bases, leaving 23 bases between the germline ends. The CDR3 covers 18 residues. The cDNA was produced through 5'RACE with 10-nucleotide random UMIs. TCRdb ran MiXCR on the 5' RACE reads and lists one entry per CDR3 protein. The data hold 15,000 to 25,000 distinct CDR3 sequences, with 6% to 8.5% observed a single time. The cells used in sorted libraries, CD4+ or CD8+ T cells, numbered about a million. This clonotype was seen many times. Its target is unknown. The TCR comes from a woman in her 30s with HTLV-1-associated myelopathy (HAM/TSP). The sample comprised CD8+ T cells from blood. The rearrangement links TRBV20-1 to TRBJ2-2; D is possibly TRBD1 (6 bases). The CDR3 protein is CSANSIGPDRFNTGELFF. The CDR3 nucleotides are TGCAGTGCTAACAGTATAGGACCCGACAGGTTTAACACCGGGGAGCTGTTTTTT.